The subject of this entry is one T cell receptor beta chain. The CDR3 runs to 15 residues. Looked up from germline, CDR1 is SNHLY and CDR2 is FYNNEI. The germline V and J ends were trimmed by 0 bases and 0 bases, with 6 bases remaining between them. The data stem from a study of blood T cell repertoires in COVID-19. Study-level information: The United States, Italy and Spain were the sources of the acute and convalescent COVID-19 samples. PBMCs, B-cell-depleted T cells, or T cells were the source of the cDNA or gDNA that made up the material.

As originally analysed: Amplification of reference gene primers was used by the study to estimate nucleated cell counts. Repertoires were generated with immunoSEQ multiplex PCR, while TCRdb's copy carries only in-frame clones and drops some. The V and J calls and clone size come from that table; D and trimming were worked out from the DNA. This sample has about 50,000 clones; around 82% occur once, and the top ten carry about 2.7%. The sequencing input was peripheral blood. This clonotype originated in a woman aged 60 to 75 with acute or convalescent COVID-19. This chain connects TRBV2 to TRBJ1-3; D unclear. The CDR3: CASSEARISGNTIYF. CDR3 nucleotides: TGTGCCAGCAGTGAAGCGCGGATCTCTGGAAACACCATATATTTT.